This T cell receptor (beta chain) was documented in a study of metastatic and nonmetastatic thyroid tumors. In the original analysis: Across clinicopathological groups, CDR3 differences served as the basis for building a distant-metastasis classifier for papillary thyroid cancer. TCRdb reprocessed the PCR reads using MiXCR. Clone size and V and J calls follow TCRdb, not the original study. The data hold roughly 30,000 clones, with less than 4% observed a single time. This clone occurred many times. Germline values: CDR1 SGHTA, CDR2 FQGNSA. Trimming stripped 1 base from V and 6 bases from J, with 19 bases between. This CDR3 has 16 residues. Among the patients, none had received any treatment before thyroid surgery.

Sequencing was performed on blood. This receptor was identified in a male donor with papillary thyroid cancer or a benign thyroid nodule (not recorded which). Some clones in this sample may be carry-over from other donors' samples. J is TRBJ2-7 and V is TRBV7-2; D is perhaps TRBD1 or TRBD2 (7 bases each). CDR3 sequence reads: CASSLGGRGRPLEQYF. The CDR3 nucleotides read TGTGCCAGCAGCTTAGGGGGGAGGGGGCGCCCACTCGAGCAGTACTTC.